This T cell receptor (beta chain) appears in the sequencing data of a study of T-cell memory formation after mild COVID-19 (dated by TCRdb to the early 2020s). Regarding the research as a whole: TCR sequence clusters from the two donors were found to be largely donor specific. T-cell clones expanding and contracting after mild COVID-19 in a couple of donors were tracked by longitudinal TCRalpha and TCRbeta repertoire sequencing. Two young, previously healthy adult volunteers made up the cohort, one male and one female.

These reads were obtained on an Illumina NovaSeq 6000. TCRalpha and TCRbeta cDNA libraries were constructed by 5'RACE with constant-segment primers, with sample barcodes and unique molecular identifiers being introduced. Trizol reagent was used to extract RNA from every sample. The libraries were amplified in two PCR steps, and the second step added a second sample barcode and Illumina TruSeq adapters. Sequencing of the libraries was done on an Illumina NovaSeq, producing 2 x 150 bp paired-end reads. The paper's processing steps were these. Reads were demultiplexed and collapsed into UMI-guided consensus sequences with migec v1.2.7. With mixcr v2.1.11, UMI consensuses were aligned to TRA and TRB V and J templates and assembled into clonotypes. A clonotype was counted as expanded or contracted only when both edgeR and NoisET called the clonotype significant, with the noise models trained on biological replicates. edgeR calls used a false discovery rate-adjusted p below 0.01 and a log2 fold-change threshold of 1. As an exploratory analysis of dynamics, max-normalized trajectories of the 1000 most abundant clonotypes were examined with PCA combined with hierarchical clustering. Separately sequenced CD4+ and CD8+ repertoires were used to assign the CD4 or CD8 phenotype of responding clones. TCRdb redid the processing of the public reads, applying fastp at Q25 and MiXCR, and retained in-frame beta chains. CDR3 protein sequences are deduplicated, and each keeps its most common genes and DNA. These V and J calls rely on TCRdb rather than the paper's analysis. Present in this sample are 110,000 or so distinct CDR3 sequences, about 20% of which were seen just once. The ten largest make up 41% of the sample.

The CDR3, cysteine through phenylalanine, is 14 amino acids long. The CDR3 DNA has 42 bases and is translated from base 1. The germline V end is reduced by 7 bases and the J end by 5 bases; junction bases left unmatched: 4. Concerning this clonotype itself: Its binding antigen is unknown. No per-base quality is available; no much larger clone lies one base away.

Broader findings and caveats from the paper: Contracting CD4+ clones were found mainly in CM and EM memory subsets, while CD8+ clones were enriched in EMRA. Clones that contracted from day 15 to 85 showed balanced CD4/CD8 phenotypes, whereas a second wave of clones that expanded from day 15 to 37 leaned towards CD4+. Whether the second-wave clones peaking on day 37 were SARS-CoV-2 specific was not confirmed. The detection of some responding clones in pre-infection memory suggests that pre-existing cross-reactive memory T cells joined the SARS-CoV-2 response. Only two mild cases were covered by the study, and larger cohorts that include severe cases with pre-infection samples were considered necessary.

Ficoll-Paque density gradient centrifugation was used to isolate PBMCs. The origin of this receptor is a man aged 18 to 29 who had mild COVID-19 (a few samples of this study predate the infection). The sample titles of this study are shuffled in the database, so cell type and time point are left out; the donor was told from shared clones. The receptor chain draws on TRBV12-3 or TRBV12-4 and TRBJ2-1; a stretch of 11 junction bases matches TRBD2. Sequenced input: PBMCs or a T cell subset sorted from them (not recorded which). Read as DNA, the sequence is TGTGCCAGCATCACTAGCGGGGGCAACAATGAGCAGTTCTTC. It encodes CASITSGGNNEQFF.